Each of the 5 T cell receptor beta chains below was sequenced from the same sample in a study of immune evolution from preneoplasia to lung adenocarcinoma. Generated by immunoSEQ multiplex PCR, the TCRdb table keeps only in-frame clones and is missing some. This table holds 10,000 to 14,000 clones, approximately 90% found once. The sequenced sample consisted of FFPE invasive lung adenocarcinoma tissue. The receptors originated from an older person with invasive lung adenocarcinoma.

The chain carries TRBV10-1 and TRBJ1-1, with a possible D match to TRBD1 (6 bases). CDR3 size: 12 residues. Germline values: CDR1 WNHNN, CDR2 SYGVQD (reference sequence). V was trimmed by 10 bases and J by 3 bases, leaving 12 bases between them. The CDR3 DNA sequence: TGCGCCATTGAGGCAGGGGACACTGAAGCTTTCTTT. It is translated as CAIEAGDTEAFF.

V gene TRBV7-9 combines with J gene TRBJ1-1; D unresolved. The CDR3 totals 12 residues. CDR1 is SEHNR, CDR2 FQNEAQ, per germline (reference sequence). V dropped 5 bases and J dropped 1 base, with 5 bases sitting between them. DNA of the CDR3: TGTGCCAGCAGCACTTCGAACACTGAAGCTTTCTTT. It encodes CASSTSNTEAFF.

J is TRBJ2-1 and V is TRBV27; 9 bases are shared with TRBD1. The ends lost 6 bases at V and 7 bases at J; junction bases unmatched: 19. The length of the CDR3 is 18 residues. The germline V gene encodes CDR1 MNHEY and CDR2 SMNVEV (reference sequence). The CDR3 loop is CASRTGTGKGVIRNEQFF. The DNA for the CDR3 is TGTGCCAGCAGAACCGGGACAGGGAAAGGTGTGATTAGGAATGAGCAGTTCTTC.

The chain's CDR3 is CASSLSAGGAETQYF. In nucleotides, the CDR3 is TGTGCCAGCAGCTTGTCGGCCGGGGGGGCCGAGACCCAGTACTTC. The chain employs TRBV5-4 and TRBJ2-5; TRBD2 aligns across 8 bases. CDR1 is SGHNT, CDR2 YYREEE, per germline (reference sequence). The CDR3 loop spans 15 amino acids. V lost 1 base, J lost 5 bases, and 7 bases stayed unmatched.

The chain couples TRBV28 to TRBJ2-7; D perhaps matches TRBD1 (6 bases). Per the germline V gene, CDR1 is MDHEN and CDR2 is SYDVKM. This CDR3 has 14 residues. The germline V and J ends were trimmed by 6 bases and 0 bases, with 12 bases remaining between them. CDR3 loop: CASSWTVSSYEQYF. CDR3 nucleotides: TGTGCCAGCAGCTGGACAGTCAGCTCCTACGAGCAGTACTTC.